This is a list of T cell receptor beta chains from one sample in a study of T cell responses to AZD1222 COVID-19 vaccine. Assay: immunoSEQ multiplex PCR; the TCRdb copy retains only in-frame clones and omits some. This repertoire shows about 140,000 clones, approximately 92% found once; its top ten account for roughly 1.7%. The source material was peripheral blood, sampled on day 0 of AZD1222 vaccination. The source is an adult in good health. Both conserved end residues are trimmed from each CDR3. Size is omitted from some rows. Given values are once, few, many or a class for expanded clones.

V gene,clone size,J gene,CDR3 protein
TRBV5-1,.,TRBJ2-5,ASSPERAEETQY
TRBV2,.,TRBJ1-2,ASSKTGASYGYT
TRBV19,.,TRBJ2-3,ASSMAASTDTQY
TRBV28,.,TRBJ1-2,ASSSGGTDSNYGYT
TRBV7-9,once,TRBJ2-1,ATEGSGGF
TRBV5-5,.,TRBJ1-1,ASSWGDNLNTEAF
TRBV18,.,TRBJ2-1,ASSLSGSLNEQF
TRBV9,.,TRBJ2-4,ASSVGSLARGKNIQY
TRBV30,.,TRBJ2-3,AWSGDSTGTDTQY
TRBV6-5,.,TRBJ1-2,ASSYSEGRYGYT
TRBV18,.,TRBJ1-2,ASSPDGGASYGYT
TRBV5-1,.,TRBJ2-2,ASSLEGEGNTGELF
TRBV24-1,once,TRBJ1-5,ATRIDSSSNQPQH
TRBV11-1,once,TRBJ1-1,ASSNPTGGNTEAF
TRBV19,few,TRBJ2-3,ASSTRVAGGTDTQY
TRBV6-1,.,TRBJ1-4,ASSAGTGRFLNEKLF
TRBV3-1/TRBV3-2,.,TRBJ1-3,ASSQDLTAGNTIY
TRBV7-9,.,TRBJ1-3,ASSFQGARQNTIY
TRBV5-1,.,TRBJ2-2,ASSLIQGVPGELF
TRBV4-2,once,TRBJ2-5,ASSQAFRDSQETQY
TRBV2,.,TRBJ2-7,ASSDRGYEQY
TRBV9,.,TRBJ1-2,ASSVDVTRTGGYT
TRBV4-1,few,TRBJ1-4,ASRSRKLEPRGPATNEKLF
TRBV3-1/TRBV3-2,.,TRBJ1-1,ASSQAQGFWGTEAF
TRBV4-1,.,TRBJ2-5,ASSPRLAGAGETQY
TRBV11-2,once,TRBJ2-2,ASSHGPDGELF
TRBV2,.,TRBJ2-5,ASKYQETQY
TRBV9,.,TRBJ2-1,ASSAPLKGAQNEQF
TRBV28,.,TRBJ1-6,ASSLEGTYNSPLH
TRBV4-2,.,TRBJ2-1,ASSQVQWGGSYNEQF
TRBV5-6,.,TRBJ2-1,ASSWRRNEQF
TRBV5-1,few,TRBJ1-4,ASSDGRGDEKLF
TRBV6-5,.,TRBJ2-7,ASLRDNSYEQY
TRBV29-1,.,TRBJ1-2,SVTFLMGQGGNYGYT
TRBV6-5,.,TRBJ2-5,ASSLGQWETQY
TRBV9,.,TRBJ2-7,ASSVSGTVMSEQY
TRBV2,.,TRBJ1-3,ASRADREAGNTIY